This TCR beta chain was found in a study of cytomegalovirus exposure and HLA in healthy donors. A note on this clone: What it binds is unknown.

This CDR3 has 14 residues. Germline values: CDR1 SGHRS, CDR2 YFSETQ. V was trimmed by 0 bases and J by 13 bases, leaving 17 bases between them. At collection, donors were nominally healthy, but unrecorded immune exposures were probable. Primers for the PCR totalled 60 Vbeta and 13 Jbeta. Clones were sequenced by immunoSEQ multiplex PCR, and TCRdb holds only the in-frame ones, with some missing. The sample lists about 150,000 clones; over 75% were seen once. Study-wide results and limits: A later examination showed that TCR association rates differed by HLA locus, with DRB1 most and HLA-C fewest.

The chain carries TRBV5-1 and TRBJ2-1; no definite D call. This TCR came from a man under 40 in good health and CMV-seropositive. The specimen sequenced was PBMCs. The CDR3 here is CASSLAGPEDTQFF. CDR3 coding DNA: TGCGCCAGCAGCTTGGCTGGGCCTGAAGATACCCAGTTCTTC.